A selection of T cell receptor beta chains follows, all from one sample in a study of cytomegalovirus exposure and HLA in healthy donors. The data were produced by immunoSEQ multiplex PCR, yet TCRdb's version contains in-frame clones alone and is incomplete. Of 150,000 to 200,000 clones detected, 77% appear once; the ten largest clones hold 1.5% to 2%. Sequencing was carried out using PBMCs. Receptor source: a woman aged 30 to 39 in good health and CMV-seronegative. CDR3s include the opening cysteine and the closing phenylalanine or tryptophan. D genes are given only for firm matches. The size entry is marked missing in some rows and otherwise reads once, few, many or a size class.

d_gene	v_gene	j_gene	abundance	CDR3aa	CDR3nt
TRBD2	TRBV7-2	TRBJ2-1	NA	CASSLMAGGPDNEQFF	TGTGCCAGCAGCTTAATGGCGGGAGGGCCTGACAATGAGCAGTTCTTC
NA	TRBV28	TRBJ1-2	NA	CASSFTANYGYTF	TGTGCCAGCAGTTTCACAGCTAACTATGGCTACACCTTC
NA	TRBV7-6	TRBJ1-3	once	CASSLAGQGGNTIYF	TGTGCCAGCAGCTTAGCCGGGCAGGGGGGAAACACCATATATTTT
TRBD2	TRBV7-2	TRBJ2-1	NA	CASSLVAGVDEQFF	TGTGCCAGCAGCTTGGTAGCGGGGGTTGATGAGCAGTTCTTC
NA	TRBV7-2	TRBJ2-7	NA	CASIPPGAAYEQYF	TGTGCCAGCATCCCCCCCGGAGCGGCCTACGAGCAGTACTTC
NA	TRBV11-3	TRBJ2-1	few	CASSFGAGDEQFF	TGTGCCAGCAGTTTTGGCGCAGGCGATGAGCAGTTCTTC
NA	TRBV27	TRBJ2-5	few	CASSSKETQYF	TGTGCCAGCAGTTCCAAAGAGACCCAGTACTTC
NA	TRBV7-9	TRBJ2-7	once	CASSVSVGTLTYEQYF	TGTGCCAGCAGCGTGTCGGTGGGGACACTGACATACGAGCAGTACTTC
TRBD2	TRBV9	TRBJ2-3	NA	CASSVRPGASGRVTDTQYF	TGTGCCAGCAGCGTAAGGCCGGGGGCTAGCGGGAGAGTCACAGATACGCAGTATTTT
NA	TRBV9	TRBJ1-3	NA	CASSVAGGAGNTIYF	TGTGCCAGCAGCGTAGCTGGGGGGGCTGGAAACACCATATATTTT
NA	TRBV9	TRBJ1-4	NA	CASSVQGWSNEKLFF	TGTGCCAGCAGCGTACAGGGGTGGAGTAATGAAAAACTGTTTTTT
NA	TRBV27	TRBJ1-1	NA	CASISMNTEAFF	TGTGCCAGCATCTCTATGAACACTGAAGCTTTCTTT
NA	TRBV10-3	TRBJ1-2	NA	CAISDSGYTF	TGTGCCATCAGTGATAGTGGCTACACCTTC
NA	TRBV5-1	TRBJ1-5	few	CASSAAGQSNQPQHF	TGCGCCAGCAGCGCCGCTGGACAGAGCAATCAGCCCCAGCATTTT
TRBD2	TRBV14	TRBJ2-3	NA	CASSQVGGTTSTDTQYF	TGTGCCAGCAGCCAAGTTGGGGGGACTACTAGCACAGATACGCAGTATTTT
TRBD2	TRBV7-8	TRBJ2-1	NA	CASSLRAGDRNEQFF	TGTGCCAGCAGCTTGCGAGCGGGGGATCGAAATGAGCAGTTCTTC
NA	TRBV19	TRBJ2-7	NA	CASSQGGYEQYF	TGTGCCAGTAGTCAAGGGGGCTACGAGCAGTACTTC
NA	TRBV11-2	TRBJ2-5	NA	CASSLGQIETQYF	TGTGCCAGCAGCCTAGGACAGATAGAGACCCAGTACTTC
NA	TRBV28	TRBJ1-2	NA	CASSLWDSLGYGYTF	TGTGCCAGCAGTTTATGGGACAGCCTTGGCTATGGCTACACCTTC
NA	TRBV4-3	TRBJ1-1	NA	CASSQITDTEAFF	TGCGCCAGCAGCCAAATAACAGACACTGAAGCTTTCTTT
TRBD2	TRBV6-5	TRBJ2-1	NA	CASGRTSKTYNEQFF	TGTGCCAGCGGACGGACTAGCAAGACATACAATGAGCAGTTCTTC
NA	TRBV27	TRBJ1-1	NA	CASSLSSGIMNTEAFF	TGTGCCAGCAGTTTATCAAGCGGAATCATGAACACTGAAGCTTTCTTT
NA	TRBV19	TRBJ2-1	NA	CASNAGTSFYNEQFF	TGTGCCAGTAATGCCGGGACTTCGTTTTACAATGAGCAGTTCTTC
TRBD1	TRBV2	TRBJ1-6	NA	CASRATGDSSPLHF	TGTGCCAGCAGGGCGACAGGGGATAGTTCACCCCTCCACTTT
TRBD1	TRBV5-5	TRBJ2-4	NA	CASSLGTGPRNIQYF	TGTGCCAGCAGCTTGGGGACAGGGCCGCGAAACATTCAGTACTTC
NA	TRBV19	TRBJ1-2	few	CASSLQGNSGYTF	TGTGCCAGTAGTCTACAGGGAAACAGTGGCTACACCTTC
NA	TRBV9	TRBJ1-4	NA	CASSGFKGAGKLFF	TGTGCCAGCAGCGGCTTCAAAGGAGCGGGAAAACTGTTTTTT
TRBD1	TRBV15	TRBJ2-7	NA	CATSRGWTGASYEQYF	TGTGCCACCAGCAGAGGATGGACAGGGGCCTCCTACGAGCAGTACTTC
NA	TRBV7-9	TRBJ2-7	NA	CSSSLGGDEQYF	TGTTCCAGCAGCTTAGGCGGGGACGAGCAGTACTTC
NA	TRBV30	TRBJ1-5	NA	CAWSQGFGQPQHF	TGTGCCTGGAGCCAGGGTTTTGGTCAGCCCCAGCATTTT
NA	TRBV6-5	TRBJ2-2	NA	CASSYGGFRTGELFF	TGTGCCAGCAGTTACGGGGGCTTTAGGACCGGGGAGCTGTTTTTT
NA	TRBV5-1	TRBJ1-4	NA	CASSLGIMGRNEKLFF	TGCGCCAGCAGCCTAGGGATCATGGGGAGAAATGAAAAACTGTTTTTT
NA	TRBV19	TRBJ1-6	NA	CASSMIGVQAVSPLHF	TGTGCCAGTAGTATGATAGGGGTACAGGCTGTTTCACCCCTCCACTTT
TRBD1	TRBV19	TRBJ2-1	NA	CASSPTTGGYNEQFF	TGTGCCAGTAGTCCAACTACAGGGGGATACAATGAGCAGTTCTTC
TRBD2	TRBV2	TRBJ2-7	NA	CASRLTSGGYEQYF	TGTGCCAGCAGACTCACTAGCGGGGGATACGAGCAGTACTTC
TRBD2	TRBV5-4	TRBJ2-1	NA	CASSKRDLSYNEQFF	TGTGCCAGCAGCAAGCGGGATCTCTCCTACAATGAGCAGTTCTTC
NA	TRBV10-1	TRBJ1-1	NA	CASSTDMNTEAFF	TGCGCCAGCAGCACAGATATGAACACTGAAGCTTTCTTT
NA	TRBV6-1	TRBJ1-1	NA	CASSEGQGSTEAFF	TGTGCCAGCAGTGAGGGGCAGGGATCGACTGAAGCTTTCTTT
NA	TRBV30	TRBJ2-3	NA	CAWSGGGRTDTQYF	TGTGCCTGGAGCGGTGGGGGCCGCACAGATACGCAGTATTTT
NA	TRBV6-1	TRBJ2-5	NA	CASRRGGGRETQYF	TGTGCCAGCAGGCGAGGAGGGGGCCGGGAGACCCAGTACTTC
NA	TRBV28	TRBJ2-2	NA	CASSHRNTGELFF	TGTGCCAGCAGCCACAGAAACACCGGGGAGCTGTTTTTT
NA	TRBV5-8	TRBJ2-7	NA	CASSSRGYEQYF	TGTGCCAGCAGCTCCCGAGGGTACGAGCAGTACTTC
NA	TRBV6-1	TRBJ1-1	NA	CASRTTGNTEAFF	TGTGCCAGCAGGACCACAGGGAACACTGAAGCTTTCTTT
NA	TRBV7-9	TRBJ1-6	NA	CASTDSYNSPLHF	TGTGCCAGCACCGACAGTTATAATTCACCCCTCCACTTT